The 29 T cell receptor beta chains below were found in one sample sequenced in a study of T-cell reconstitution after alpha-beta-depleted transplantation in children. TCRbeta library preparation incorporated unique molecular identifiers. TCRdb re-called the PCR reads with MiXCR, one entry per CDR3 protein. The sample has roughly 28,000 distinct CDR3 sequences, roughly a sixth seen once. The input for sequencing was PBMCs, mostly from graft donor cells, taken 60 days after TCRalphabeta/CD19-depleted stem cell transplant. These receptors were taken from a male patient aged 2 to 10 who had a stem cell transplant for acute lymphoblastic leukemia, so the T cells may come from the graft donor.

This chain connects TRBV3-1 to TRBJ2-1; TRBD2 is a possible D gene (6 bases). Germline V gene sequence: CDR1 LGHDT, CDR2 YNNKEL (reference sequence). The CDR3 contains 17 residues. Trimming left V 0 bases short and J 1 base short, with 13 bases between. The CDR3 region has the DNA TGTGCCAGCAGCCAAGATCGATGGGGGAGGTCCTACAATGAGCAGTTCTTC. Residues: CASSQDRWGRSYNEQFF.

This clonotype was counted between two and nine times. The chain joins TRBV6-1 to TRBJ2-7, with TRBD2 matching 8 bases. Germline V gene lookup returns CDR1 MNHNS and CDR2 SASEGT. Trimming took 6 bases from V and 1 from J; bases not matched to a gene: 2. The CDR3 runs to 13 residues. The DNA for the CDR3 is TGTGCCAGCAGAAGCGGGGGTTCCTACGAGCAGTACTTC. This gives the protein CASRSGGSYEQYF.

This clonotype turned up a few times. The rearrangement links TRBV25-1 to TRBJ2-7, with D maybe TRBD2 (6 bases). Trimming removed 8 bases at V and 0 bases at J, with 8 bases between. Germline CDR1 and CDR2: MGHDK and SYGVNS. This CDR3 contains 12 residues. CDR3 in amino acids: CASVGLSYEQYF. Written as DNA, the CDR3 is TGTGCCAGCGTGGGACTCTCCTACGAGCAGTACTTC.

This clonotype was observed a few times. The V gene is TRBV20-1, the J gene TRBJ1-6; D remains ambiguous. The CDR3 length is 15 residues. The V end was cut by 1 base, the J end by 1 base, with 8 bases between. Germline V gene sequence: CDR1 DFQATT, CDR2 SNEGSKA (reference sequence). In nucleotides, the CDR3 is TGCAGTGCTAGAGCGGAAGTGTCCTATAATTCACCCCTCCACTTT. This gives the protein CSARAEVSYNSPLHF.

The table lists this clonotype with many counts. The V and J genes are TRBV20-1 and TRBJ2-3, with D tentatively TRBD2 (5 bases). This CDR3 spans 14 amino acids. Trimming left V 1 base short and J 0 bases short, with 8 bases between. Per the germline V gene, CDR1 is DFQATT and CDR2 is SNEGSKA (reference sequence). This CDR3 is CSARGTHSTDTQYF. The CDR3 DNA reads as TGCAGTGCTAGAGGGACTCACAGCACAGATACGCAGTATTTT.

This clonotype was counted ten times or more. This chain joins TRBV7-9 and TRBJ2-3, with 8 bases identical to TRBD1. Germline CDR1 reads SEHNR; CDR2 reads FQNEAQ (reference sequence). This CDR3 has 15 residues. J lost 6 bases, V lost 1 base, and 6 bases had no gene match. The CDR3 loop is CASSLDRGSGDTQYF. Written as DNA, the CDR3 is TGTGCCAGCAGCTTAGACAGGGGGAGTGGGGATACGCAGTATTTT.

The rearrangement links TRBV12-3 or TRBV12-4 to TRBJ1-5; 12 positions match TRBD1. V gave up 5 bases and J gave up 5 bases; unmatched junction bases: 7. This CDR3 is 16 amino acids long. The CDR3 DNA is TGTGCCAGCAGTCTCTACGGGACAGGGGGCGATCAGCCCCAGCATTTT. Amino acid sequence: CASSLYGTGGDQPQHF.

Comments on this clonotype: This may arise from a read error, as a much more abundant clone is one base away. The rearrangement joins TRBV18 to TRBJ1-1; D uncertain. The V end was cut by 2 bases, the J end by 1 base, with 2 bases between. Germline CDR1 reads KGHSH; CDR2 reads LQKENI. CDR3 length: 12 amino acids. The CDR3 DNA sequence: TGTGCCAGCTCACCAGGGAACACTGAAGCTTTCTTT. Translating gives CASSPGNTEAFF.

This clonotype has just a few counts. The chain combines TRBV29-1 with TRBJ1-3; no reliable D call. The germline V gene has CDR1 SQVTM and CDR2 ANQGSEA. V lost 5 bases and J lost 3, with 8 bases in between. The CDR3 loop spans 12 amino acids. The DNA for the CDR3 is TGCAGCGTTTTTGTGGGTGGAAACACCATATATTTT. This codes for CSVFVGGNTIYF. Looking up the rest from reference TRBV29-1 and TRBJ1-3 gives the full variable domain: SAVISQKPSRDICQRGTSLTIQCQVDSQVTMMFWYRQQPGQSLTLIATANQGSEATYESGFVIDKFPISRPNLTFSTLTVSNMSPEDSSIYLCSVFVGGNTIYFGEGSWLTVV.

The table lists this clonotype with a few counts. The gene calls are TRBV20-1 and TRBJ2-5; 9 nucleotides line up with TRBD2. CDR1 and CDR2 from the germline V gene are DFQATT and SNEGSKA (reference sequence). The CDR3 totals 14 residues. The J segment lost 1 base and the V segment lost 5 bases, leaving 5 bases of the junction unmatched. The CDR3 is CSASASGAQETQYF. The CDR3 DNA follows: TGCAGTGCTTCGGCTAGCGGGGCCCAAGAGACCCAGTACTTC.

This rearrangement joins TRBV5-1 to TRBJ2-5; the D gene is possibly TRBD1 (6 bases). CDR1 and CDR2 from the germline V gene are SGHRS and YFSETQ. The V gene lost 4 bases and the J gene lost 5 bases, with 15 bases spanning the gap. The CDR3 is 14 residues long. CDR3 in DNA: TGCGCCAGCAGCGCCACGACAGGTGCGGAGACCCAGTACTTC. The encoded protein is CASSATTGAETQYF. Drawing the rest from reference TRBV5-1 and TRBJ2-5, the complete variable domain is KAGVTQTPRYLIKTRGQQVTLSCSPISGHRSVSWYQQTPGQGLQFLFEYFSETQRNKGNFPGRFSGRQFSNSRSEMNVSTLELGDSALYLCASSATTGAETQYFGPGTRLLVL.

This clonotype turned up a few times. The chain employs TRBV6-1 and TRBJ2-7, with unresolved D. There are 14 residues in the CDR3. The germline CDR1 and CDR2 sequences are MNHNS and SASEGT. V was clipped by 5 bases and J by 2 bases, with 13 bases between them. The CDR3 region is CASSPAYGAYEQYF. CDR3 DNA sequence: TGTGCCAGCAGTCCGGCGTACGGCGCCTACGAGCAGTACTTC.

Relative to its sample, this clonotype is medium-sized. V and J are TRBV21-1 and TRBJ2-5; the table names TRBD2, a call not compared with the DNA. TRBV21-1 is marked as a pseudogene. This CDR3 is 14 amino acids long. The DNA for the CDR3 is TGTGCCAGCAGCAATAGACGAGAGGGAGAGACCCAGTACTTC. Protein sequence: CASSNRREGETQYF.

The genes are TRBV4-3 and TRBJ1-1, with unresolved D. This CDR3 comprises 11 residues. V was pared by 7 bases and J by 6 bases, with 9 bases between. Germline assignment: CDR1 LGHNA and CDR2 YSLEER. CDR3 sequence: CASKFIPEAFF. CDR3 nucleotides: TGCGCCAGCAAATTCATCCCTGAAGCTTTCTTT.

This clonotype has just a few counts. The rearrangement links TRBV7-6 to TRBJ1-4; D not resolved. The V gene's germline CDR1 is SGHVS and CDR2 FNYEAQ. The germline V and J ends were trimmed by 1 base and 7 bases, with 10 bases remaining between them. The CDR3 is made up of 14 amino acids. CDR3 sequence (DNA): TGTGCCAGCAGCTTAGGAGGATATTCTGAAAAACTGTTTTTT. Translating gives CASSLGGYSEKLFF.

This clonotype was recorded at least ten times. The chain carries TRBV4-3 and TRBJ2-4; either TRBD1 or TRBD2 may fit D (5 bases each). The CDR3 is made up of 13 amino acids. Germline V gives CDR1 LGHNA, CDR2 YSLEER. V was cut by 1 base and J by 7 bases, with 8 bases left in between. The CDR3 reads CASSQGGENIQYF. The CDR3 DNA reads TGCGCCAGCAGCCAAGGAGGGGAGAACATTCAGTACTTC.

This sequence joins TRBV28 and TRBJ2-2, with no clear D. Germline CDR1 reads MDHEN; CDR2 reads SYDVKM. The V and J ends lost 6 bases and 6 bases respectively, with 14 bases between them. CDR3 size: 14 residues. Here the CDR3 reads CASRAPERAGELFF. DNA for the CDR3: TGTGCCAGCAGGGCTCCGGAAAGGGCCGGGGAGCTGTTTTTT.

The chain couples TRBV6-2 or TRBV6-3 to TRBJ2-2, with a possible D match to TRBD1 (5 bases). The CDR3 is 18 residues long. V gave up 6 bases and J gave up 1 base, with 21 bases separating them. Germline values: CDR1 MNHEY, CDR2 SVGEGT. As DNA, the CDR3 is TGTGCCAGCAGCCTAGAAAGCCCCTGGACATTGAACACCGGGGAGCTGTTTTTT. Protein product: CASSLESPWTLNTGELFF.

The gene calls are TRBV5-1 and TRBJ2-5, with D perhaps TRBD2 (6 bases). The CDR3 has 14 residues. The V end was cut by 4 bases, the J end by 5 bases, with 15 bases between. Germline lookup yields CDR1 SGHRS and CDR2 YFSETQ. CDR3 amino acids: CASSGGTLGETQYF. The CDR3 DNA is TGCGCCAGCAGCGGAGGGACCTTAGGGGAGACCCAGTACTTC.

The rearrangement uses TRBV7-2 and TRBJ2-3; D gene ambiguous. Germline values: CDR1 SGHTA, CDR2 FQGNSA. With 5 bases removed from V and 2 bases from J, the gap between germline ends came to 14 bases. The CDR3 is made up of 15 amino acids. The CDR3 DNA sequence: TGTGCCAGCAGCGGATTGTCATTATTCACAGATACGCAGTATTTT. Its protein product is CASSGLSLFTDTQYF.

V usage is TRBV11-2 and J usage is TRBJ2-5; the D is unclear. CDR3 size: 15 residues. Germline V gene lookup returns CDR1 SGHAT and CDR2 FQNNGV. Trimming took off 1 base at V and 4 bases at J, with 13 bases between the two ends. The CDR3 DNA reads as TGTGCCAGCAGCTTAGTTTCAGTTCTGGGAGAGACCCAGTACTTC. This translates into CASSLVSVLGETQYF.

The V call is TRBV28, the J call TRBJ2-1; unclear D gene. Germline CDR1 is MDHEN and CDR2 is SYDVKM. The CDR3 has 14 residues. The V gene lost 6 bases and the J gene lost 8 bases, with 17 bases spanning the gap. The CDR3 region is CASRGAPLVYEQFF. As DNA, the CDR3 is TGTGCCAGCAGGGGTGCTCCCCTAGTCTATGAGCAGTTCTTC.

The chain recombines TRBV18 with TRBJ2-7; 8 nucleotides align to TRBD2. CDR1 KGHSH and CDR2 LQKENI come from the germline V gene. Losses at the gene ends were 3 bases for V and 7 bases for J; bases not matched to a gene: 14. The CDR3 totals 16 residues. Here the CDR3 reads CASSPSGGRYLQEQYF. The CDR3 region has the DNA TGTGCCAGCTCACCCTCGGGGGGGCGTTATTTGCAAGAGCAGTACTTC.

This chain connects TRBV29-1 to TRBJ2-3, with TRBD2 matching over 9 bases. The CDR3 is 17 residues long. V lost 4 bases, J lost 1 base, and 12 bases stayed unmatched. Germline lookup yields CDR1 SQVTM and CDR2 ANQGSEA. The CDR3 DNA reads as TGCAGCGTTGCTGCGTTGATCCGGACTAGCGGCACAGATACGCAGTATTTT. Encoded protein: CSVAALIRTSGTDTQYF.

The chain has TRBV20-1 and TRBJ2-4; maybe TRBD1 (6 bases). Germline values: CDR1 DFQATT, CDR2 SNEGSKA (reference sequence). This CDR3 comprises 15 residues. The ends were cut back, 0 bases at V and 1 base at J, with 10 bases in the middle. CDR3: CSARENRGAKNIQYF. As DNA, the CDR3 is TGCAGTGCTAGAGAGAATAGGGGGGCCAAAAACATTCAGTACTTC.

There are many counts of this clonotype. The rearrangement joins TRBV2 to TRBJ2-7; D remains ambiguous. Germline values: CDR1 SNHLY, CDR2 FYNNEI. The CDR3 totals 14 residues. The germline V and J ends were trimmed by 1 base and 6 bases, with 13 bases remaining between them. Written as DNA, the CDR3 is TGTGCCAGCAGTGAAGGTGTTCGCATAGCCGAGCAGTACTTC. It yields the protein CASSEGVRIAEQYF. Supplemented by reference TRBV2 and TRBJ2-7, the full variable domain reads EPEVTQTPSHQVTQMGQEVILRCVPISNHLYFYWYRQILGQKVEFLVSFYNNEISEKSEIFDDQFSVERPDGSNFTLKIRSTKLEDSAMYFCASSEGVRIAEQYFGPGTRLTVT.

Worth noting for this clonotype: The junction shows a germline mismatch at one end, possibly a read error. The rearrangement links TRBV13 to TRBJ2-3; D might be TRBD1 or TRBD2, each matching 5 bases. Germline V gives CDR1 PRHDT, CDR2 FYEKMQ (reference sequence). This CDR3 is 15 amino acids long. The CDR3 spells CASSLGQGPTDTQYF. CDR3 coding DNA: TGTGCCAGCAGCCTAGGGCAGGGACCCACAGATACGCAGTATTTT. The full variable domain, with the rest looked up from reference TRBV13 and TRBJ2-3, is AAGVIQSPRHLIKEKRETATLKCYPIPRHDTVYWYQQGPGQDPQFLISFYEKMQSDKGSIPDRFSAQQFSDYHSELNMSSLELGDSALYFCASSLGQGPTDTQYFGPGTRLTVL.

The chain is built from TRBV29-1 and TRBJ1-1; possibly TRBD1 for D (5 bases). This CDR3 contains 13 residues. Germline values: CDR1 SQVTM, CDR2 ANQGSEA. V was trimmed by 6 bases and J by 7 bases, leaving 18 bases between them. CDR3 nucleotide sequence: TGCAGCGTCCTTGTGGGGGGGGGAGGTGAAGCTTTCTTT. It translates to CSVLVGGGGEAFF.

This clonotype was counted ten times or more. This chain uses TRBV12-3 or TRBV12-4 with TRBJ2-7; TRBD1 matches at 10 bases. This CDR3 spans 12 amino acids. With 5 bases clipped from V and 5 bases from J, the junction kept 0 bases outside the gene matches. This CDR3 is CASSGQGDEQYF. CDR3 DNA: TGTGCCAGCAGTGGACAGGGGGACGAGCAGTACTTC.